The 19 T cell receptor beta chains given below trace back to one sample, sequenced in a study of Graves' ophthalmopathy and Graves' hyperthyroidism. Transcripts of RNA were the source for amplifying TCR beta CDR3 regions. Investigators did first-round RT-PCR with HTBI primers, then second-round multiplex PCR. One entry per CDR3 protein, called by TCRdb with MiXCR from the multiplex PCR reads. The data show over 450,000 distinct CDR3 sequences, with about an eighth seen just once and about a tenth held by the top ten. Sequencing input: blood. These receptor sequences come from a woman under 40 with Graves' ophthalmopathy.

This clonotype was picked up many times. The rearrangement joins TRBV12-3 or TRBV12-4 to TRBJ2-2, with 7 bases identical to TRBD2. CDR3 length equals 15 residues. V was pared by 6 bases and J by 7 bases, with 11 bases of the junction left unmatched. CDR3 in DNA: TGTGCCAGCAGGACTCCGGGGGGAAGGGTCGGGGAGCTGTTTTTT. The encoded protein is CASRTPGGRVGELFF.

This clonotype was counted many times. The chain carries TRBV12-3 or TRBV12-4 and TRBJ1-3; tentative D call: TRBD1 (5 bases). This CDR3 spans 14 amino acids. V lost 5 bases to trimming and J lost 7 bases, with 15 bases between them. The CDR3 DNA follows: TGTGCCAGCAGTCGAATGGACGGGGCCAACACCATATATTTT. Translated: CASSRMDGANTIYF.

CDR3 nucleotide sequence: TGTGCCAGTAGGGGGACAGGGGGCGACAATCAGCCCCAGCATTTT. This encodes CASRGTGGDNQPQHF. V gene TRBV19 combines with J gene TRBJ1-5; 12 positions agree with TRBD1. Per the germline V gene, CDR1 is LNHDA and CDR2 is SQIVND (reference sequence). This CDR3 is built from 15 residues. Unmatched junction bases numbered 3, after V lost 6 bases and J lost 3 bases.

This clonotype occurred many times. The rearrangement uses TRBV6-1 and TRBJ2-7; no clear D gene. In germline, CDR1 is MNHNS, CDR2 SASEGT. The CDR3 length is 14 residues. V shed 5 bases and J shed 4 bases, with 15 bases lying between them. This chain's CDR3 is CASSRKGSVYEQYF. The CDR3 coding sequence is TGTGCCAGCAGTCGAAAAGGGTCGGTATACGAGCAGTACTTC.

The sample holds many counts of this clonotype. This chain uses TRBV28 with TRBJ1-2, with TRBD1 identical over 8 bases. Germline V gene lookup returns CDR1 MDHEN and CDR2 SYDVKM. V dropped 8 bases and J dropped 4; count of bases not matched to a gene: 6. There are 13 residues in the CDR3. CDR3 sequence (DNA): TGTGCCAGCGGCCGGGACAGGTCCTATGGCTACACCTTC. Its translation is CASGRDRSYGYTF.

Many counts were recorded for this clonotype. The chain joins TRBV28 to TRBJ2-7, with 11 nucleotides matching TRBD2. J lost 0 bases, V lost 6 bases, and 1 base had no gene match. The germline V gene has CDR1 MDHEN and CDR2 SYDVKM. CDR3 size: 14 residues. The CDR3 DNA follows: TGTGCCAGCAGGGGGACTAGCGGCTCCTACGAGCAGTACTTC. As protein: CASRGTSGSYEQYF.

This clonotype was recorded many times. This chain uses TRBV7-8 with TRBJ1-5; tentative D call: TRBD1 (5 bases). V gave up 2 bases and J gave up 5 bases, with 10 bases separating them. The germline V gene has CDR1 SGHVS and CDR2 FQNEAQ. CDR3 length equals 14 residues. The CDR3 nucleotides are TGTGCCAGCAGCTTATTTGACAGTTATCAGCCCCAGCATTTT. The encoded protein is CASSLFDSYQPQHF.

This clonotype was recorded at least ten times. The rearrangement uses TRBV10-3 and TRBJ1-6; D uncertain. Trimming removed 8 bases from V and 10 bases from J, with 6 bases in between. Per germline, CDR1 ENHRY and CDR2 SYGVKD. The CDR3 is 10 amino acids. The CDR3 sequence is CAIERSPLHF. The CDR3 DNA reads as TGTGCCATCGAGCGGTCACCCCTCCACTTT.

The sample holds many counts of this clonotype. The chain carries TRBV6-1 and TRBJ1-5; 10 bases line up with TRBD1. Per germline, CDR1 MNHNS and CDR2 SASEGT. The CDR3 runs to 15 residues. The ends lost 2 bases at V and 7 bases at J; junction bases unmatched: 5. CDR3 region: CASSELTGGRQPQHF. The CDR3 DNA sequence: TGTGCCAGCAGTGAATTGACAGGGGGCCGGCAGCCCCAGCATTTT.

This clonotype was counted ten times or more. V gene TRBV15 combines with J gene TRBJ1-1; no definite D call. V was trimmed by 8 bases and J by 1 base, leaving 14 bases between them. CDR1 and CDR2 (germline): LNHNV, YYDKDF (reference sequence). The CDR3 runs 14 residues. The CDR3 protein is CATGPRGENTEAFF. The CDR3 nucleotides read TGTGCCACCGGACCTAGAGGTGAGAACACTGAAGCTTTCTTT.

The V call is TRBV6-1, the J call TRBJ1-2; D perhaps matches TRBD1 (6 bases). The germline gives CDR1 MNHNS, CDR2 SASEGT. The CDR3 has 11 residues. The ends were cut back, 10 bases at V and 6 bases at J, with 12 bases in the middle. The CDR3 sequence is CAIQQGHGYTF. Written as DNA, the CDR3 is TGTGCCATCCAACAGGGTCATGGCTACACCTTC.

The chain joins TRBV7-9 to TRBJ2-7; D is unresolved. CDR1 and CDR2 from the germline V gene are SEHNR and FQNEAQ (reference sequence). The CDR3 runs 12 residues. V dropped 5 bases and J dropped 6 bases, with 11 bases sitting between them. The CDR3 region is CASSKDHCEQYF. CDR3 in DNA: TGTGCCAGCAGCAAGGACCACTGCGAGCAGTACTTC.

In this sample, this clonotype turned up many times. The genes are TRBV3-1 and TRBJ2-5; D perhaps matches TRBD1 (6 bases). The CDR3 sequence is 13 residues long. From germline, CDR1 is LGHDT and CDR2 YNNKEL (reference sequence). V dropped 7 bases and J dropped 2 bases, with 11 bases sitting between them. In nucleotides, the CDR3 is TGTGCCAGCACCCTACAGGGACAAGAGACCCAGTACTTC. Encoded protein: CASTLQGQETQYF.

The chain uses TRBV6-1 and TRBJ1-2, with TRBD1 identical over 7 bases. The ends lost 2 bases at V and 6 bases at J; junction bases unmatched: 6. This CDR3 is 14 amino acids long. Per germline, CDR1 MNHNS and CDR2 SASEGT. CDR3 sequence (DNA): TGTGCCAGCAGTGAAAGGGCAGGGGGGGATGGCTACACCTTC. Translated, it gives CASSERAGGDGYTF.

This clonotype has ten or more counts. V and J are TRBV12-3 or TRBV12-4 and TRBJ2-5, with 10 bases identical to TRBD2. This CDR3 comprises 18 residues. V gave up 5 bases and J gave up 5 bases; unmatched junction bases: 17. The CDR3 DNA sequence: TGTGCCAGCAGTCTCACCCTGTGGGTAGCGGGGGGTCCGGAGACCCAGTACTTC. Protein: CASSLTLWVAGGPETQYF.

This clonotype was seen ten or more times. This chain connects TRBV20-1 to TRBJ1-1; D uncertain. The CDR3 is 12 residues long. The V end lost 4 bases, the J end lost 0 bases, and 6 bases lay between the germline ends. Per germline, CDR1 DFQATT and CDR2 SNEGSKA (reference sequence). The CDR3 DNA sequence: TGCAGTGCTACCCGTATGAACACTGAAGCTTTCTTT. Amino acids: CSATRMNTEAFF.

This clonotype was detected a few times. The V and J genes are TRBV6-1 and TRBJ2-5; D may be TRBD2 (7 bases). Trimming stripped 5 bases from V and 5 bases from J, with 15 bases between. The CDR3 extends over 14 amino acids. Germline loops: CDR1 MNHNS, CDR2 SASEGT. CDR3 residues: CASSTPGGRETQYF. The CDR3 DNA sequence: TGTGCCAGCAGTACCCCGGGGGGCAGGGAGACCCAGTACTTC.

This clonotype was observed many times. The V call is TRBV6-1, the J call TRBJ1-3; no firm D call. There are 11 residues in the CDR3. CDR1 and CDR2 (germline): MNHNS, SASEGT. V shed 3 bases and J shed 4 bases, with 1 base lying between them. The chain's CDR3 is CASSEGNTIYF. The DNA for the CDR3 is TGTGCCAGCAGTGAGGGAAACACCATATATTTT.

Regarding this clonotype: A read error may be the cause here, since a much bigger clone is one base away. The J gene is TRBJ2-7, the V gene TRBV30, with a possible D match to TRBD2 (6 bases). Germline lookup yields CDR1 GTSNPN and CDR2 SVGIG (reference sequence). The CDR3 has 14 residues. CDR3 nucleotide sequence: TGTGCCTGGGCCCGGGGACTGAGCTCCTACGAGCAGTGCTTC. Amino acids: CAWARGLSSYEQCF.